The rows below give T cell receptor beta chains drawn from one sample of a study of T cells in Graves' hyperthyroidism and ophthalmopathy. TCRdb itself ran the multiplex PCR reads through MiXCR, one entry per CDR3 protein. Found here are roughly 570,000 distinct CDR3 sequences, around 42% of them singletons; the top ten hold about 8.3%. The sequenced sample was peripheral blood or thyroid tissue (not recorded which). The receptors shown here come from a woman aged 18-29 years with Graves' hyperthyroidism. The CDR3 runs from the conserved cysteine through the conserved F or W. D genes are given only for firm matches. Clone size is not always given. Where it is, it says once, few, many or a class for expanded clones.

CASIREGLINEKLFF TGTGCCAGCATCAGGGAGGGCCTGATTAATGAAAAACTGTTTTTT TRBJ1-4 15 TRBV6-1 many .
CSARTSGGEQYF TGCAGTGCTCGGACTAGCGGTGGCGAGCAGTACTTC TRBJ2-7 12 TRBV20-1 . TRBD2
CASSFEYKEKLFF TGTGCCAGCAGCTTTGAGTATAAGGAAAAACTGTTTTTT TRBJ1-4 13 TRBV11-2 many .
CASSERGAEAFF TGTGCCAGCAGTGAACGAGGAGCCGAAGCTTTCTTT TRBJ1-1 12 TRBV6-1 many .
CASSPTRGEQYF TGCGCCAGCAGCCCTACCCGTGGAGAGCAGTACTTC TRBJ2-7 12 TRBV4-1 many .
CASSPKMATVFRFTEAFF TGTGCCAGCAGCCCGAAGATGGCGACAGTTTTCCGCTTCACTGAAGCTTTCTTT TRBJ1-1 18 TRBV14 many .
CAIGIAGNQETQYF TGTGCCATCGGGATAGCGGGGAACCAAGAGACCCAGTACTTC TRBJ2-5 14 TRBV10-3 . TRBD2
CASSLFETQYF TGTGCCAGCAGCTTGTTTGAGACCCAGTACTTC TRBJ2-5 11 TRBV5-6 many .
CASSSNGELFF TGTGCCAGCAGTTCCAACGGGGAGCTGTTTTTT TRBJ2-2 11 TRBV6-6 . .
CASGGQAGTQYF TGTGCCAGCGGAGGCCAGGCGGGGACCCAGTACTTC TRBJ2-5 12 TRBV7-8 many .
CSAPPNSGRGETQYF TGCAGTGCCCCGCCCAATAGCGGGAGGGGGGAGACCCAGTACTTC TRBJ2-5 15 TRBV20-1 few TRBD2
CASSDRGAILIF TGTGCCAGCAGCGATAGGGGAGCAATCTTGATTTTT TRBJ1-4 12 TRBV7-2 many .
CSARVSGVDQPQHF TGCAGTGCTAGAGTGTCGGGGGTCGATCAGCCCCAGCATTTT TRBJ1-5 14 TRBV20-1 . .
CASSEARTGWVF TGTGCCAGCAGTGAAGCTCGGACAGGTTGGGTCTTC TRBJ2-7 12 TRBV27 . TRBD1
CASSPLGGSTNEKLFF TGTGCCAGCTCACCACTCGGGGGTTCAACTAATGAAAAACTGTTTTTT TRBJ1-4 16 TRBV18 . .
CSVGQGWMGYTF TGCAGCGTAGGACAGGGATGGATGGGCTACACCTTC TRBJ1-2 12 TRBV29-1 few TRBD1
CASSSGGYLTDTQYF TGTGCCAGCAGTAGCGGGGGATACCTCACAGATACGCAGTATTTT TRBJ2-3 15 TRBV11-2 . TRBD2
CSDGGTTDYGYTF TGCAGCGACGGCGGGACAACGGACTATGGCTACACCTTC TRBJ1-2 13 TRBV29-1 . .
CATSGTGLAGMETQYF TGTGCCACCAGTGGAACGGGACTAGCGGGGATGGAGACCCAGTACTTC TRBJ2-5 16 TRBV24-1 . TRBD2
CSAYRGQGANEKLFF TGCAGTGCTTACCGGGGACAGGGGGCTAATGAAAAACTGTTTTTT TRBJ1-4 15 TRBV20-1 . TRBD1
CASSESGRAYGYTF TGTGCCAGCAGTGAAAGCGGGAGGGCCTATGGCTACACCTTC TRBJ1-2 14 TRBV6-1 . .
CAISGTGDEYGYTF TGTGCCATTTCCGGGACAGGGGATGAATATGGCTACACCTTC TRBJ1-2 14 TRBV10-3 . TRBD1
CASSRSLGGFNSPLHF TGTGCCAGCAGCCGAAGCCTGGGGGGGTTTAATTCACCCCTCCACTTT TRBJ1-6 16 TRBV7-8 . .